This is a list of T cell receptor beta chains from one sample in a study of cytomegalovirus exposure and HLA in healthy donors. Produced via immunoSEQ multiplex PCR; TCRdb's table is partial and in-frame only. The table records 150,000 to 200,000 clones, roughly 80% of them present only once. The material sequenced was PBMCs. The receptors come from a man younger than 35 in good health and CMV-seronegative. Both conserved end residues are part of each CDR3. The D gene is left open where the match is weak. Not every row has a clone size; where given, it reads once, few, many or a size class.

>TRBD1|few|TRBV5-1|TRBJ1-1
TGCGCCAGCAGCTTGGGACAGGGCACAAATGAAGCTTTCTTT
CASSLGQGTNEAFF
>TRBD1|NA|TRBV6-5|TRBJ1-2
TGTGCCAGCAGTGGGACAGGTGGATATGGCTACACCTTC
CASSGTGGYGYTF
>TRBD2|once|TRBV9|TRBJ2-1
TGTGCCAGCAGCGTAGATCTAGCGGGGGCCTACAATGAGCAGTTCTTC
CASSVDLAGAYNEQFF
>TRBD1|NA|TRBV11-2|TRBJ1-1
TGTGCCAGCAGCTCCGGGACAGTCCTGAACACTGAAGCTTTCTTT
CASSSGTVLNTEAFF
>NA|NA|TRBV5-6|TRBJ2-1
TGTGCCAGCAGCTTGGGCCGTCAGTACAATGAGCAGTTCTTC
CASSLGRQYNEQFF
>NA|NA|TRBV6-5|TRBJ1-5
TGTGCCAGCAGTTACAGGGGAGGCCAGCCCCAGCATTTT
CASSYRGGQPQHF
>NA|NA|TRBV5-1|TRBJ1-3
TGCGCCAGCAGCTTGGGGGATTGGACAGCCTCTGGAAACACCATATATTTT
CASSLGDWTASGNTIYF
>NA|few|TRBV7-9|TRBJ2-1
TGTGCCAGCAGCTCCAGGACAGGTCCGACTAGAAATGAGCAGTTCTTC
CASSSRTGPTRNEQFF
>TRBD2|NA|TRBV6-5|TRBJ2-1
TGTGCCAGCAGCGGGAGGCGGCGGCGGAGAAATGAGCAGTTCTTC
CASSGRRRRRNEQFF
>TRBD2|NA|TRBV19|TRBJ2-1
TGTGCCAGTAGTTTGACTAGCGAGTCAAACAATGAGCAGTTCTTC
CASSLTSESNNEQFF
>TRBD1|NA|TRBV4-2|TRBJ2-4
TGTGCCAGCAGCTTCCGACAGGGGGGGACCAAAAACATTCAGTACTTC
CASSFRQGGTKNIQYF
>TRBD2|NA|TRBV6-6|TRBJ2-7
TGTGCCAGCAGGGAGACTAGCGGAAGCTCCTACGAGCAGTACTTC
CASRETSGSSYEQYF
>NA|NA|TRBV29-1|TRBJ2-2
TGCAGCGTTGCAGGCGCCGGGGAGCTGTTTTTT
CSVAGAGELFF
>NA|NA|TRBV27|TRBJ2-5
TGTGCCAGCAGTTCGTCGGAGACCCAGTACTTC
CASSSSETQYF
>NA|NA|TRBV29-1|TRBJ2-1
TGCAGCGTTGGTCATGCACCAGTCTCCTACAATGAGCAGTTCTTC
CSVGHAPVSYNEQFF
>NA|NA|TRBV19|TRBJ1-3
TGTGCCAGTAGTCTTACTCGGAGCCCGGGAAACACCATATATTTT
CASSLTRSPGNTIYF
>TRBD1|NA|TRBV7-9|TRBJ2-7
TGTGCCAGCAGCTTTGCAGGGGGTGGGGAGCAGTACTTC
CASSFAGGGEQYF
>NA|NA|TRBV27|TRBJ1-1
TGTGCCAGTCGGGGAGGCACTGAAGCTTTCTTT
CASRGGTEAFF
>NA|NA|TRBV6-1|TRBJ1-4
TGTGCCAGCAGTGGCCACGGGGGAGCAACTAATGAAAAACTGTTTTTT
CASSGHGGATNEKLFF
>TRBD2|once|TRBV6-5|TRBJ2-1
TGTGCCAGCAAACGGGGAGGGAGACTTTACAATGAGCAGTTCTTC
CASKRGGRLYNEQFF